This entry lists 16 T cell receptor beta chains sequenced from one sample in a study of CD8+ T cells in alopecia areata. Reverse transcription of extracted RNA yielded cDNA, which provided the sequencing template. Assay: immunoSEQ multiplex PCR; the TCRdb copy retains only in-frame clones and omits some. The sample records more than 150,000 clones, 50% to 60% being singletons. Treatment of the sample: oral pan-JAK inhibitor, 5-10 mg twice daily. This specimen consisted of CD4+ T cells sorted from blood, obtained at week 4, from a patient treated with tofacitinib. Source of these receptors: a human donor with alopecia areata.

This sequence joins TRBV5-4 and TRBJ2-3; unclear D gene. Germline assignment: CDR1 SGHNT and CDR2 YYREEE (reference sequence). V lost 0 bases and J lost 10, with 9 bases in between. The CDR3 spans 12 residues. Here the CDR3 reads CASSLVLGPQYF. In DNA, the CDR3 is TGTGCCAGCAGCTTGGTCCTTGGTCCGCAGTATTTT.

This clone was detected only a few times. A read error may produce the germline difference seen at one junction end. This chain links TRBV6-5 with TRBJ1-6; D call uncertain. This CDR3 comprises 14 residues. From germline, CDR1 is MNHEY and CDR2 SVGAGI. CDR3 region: CAISDNPGGQPLHF. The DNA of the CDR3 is TGTGCCATCAGTGACAATCCTGGTGGCCAGCCCCTCCACTTT.

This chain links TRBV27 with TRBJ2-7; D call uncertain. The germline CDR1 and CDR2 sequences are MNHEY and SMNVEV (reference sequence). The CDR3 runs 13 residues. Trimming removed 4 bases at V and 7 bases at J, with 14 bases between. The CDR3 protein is CASSYDLVGEQYF. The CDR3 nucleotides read TGTGCCAGCAGTTATGACCTGGTGGGGGAGCAGTACTTC.

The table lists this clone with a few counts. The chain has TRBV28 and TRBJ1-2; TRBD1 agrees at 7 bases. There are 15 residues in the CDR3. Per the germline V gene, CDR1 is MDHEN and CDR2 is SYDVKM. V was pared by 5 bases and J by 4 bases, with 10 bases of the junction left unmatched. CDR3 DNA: TGTGCCAGCAGTCCCACCGGGACAGCCGGCTATGGCTACACCTTC. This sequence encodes CASSPTGTAGYGYTF.

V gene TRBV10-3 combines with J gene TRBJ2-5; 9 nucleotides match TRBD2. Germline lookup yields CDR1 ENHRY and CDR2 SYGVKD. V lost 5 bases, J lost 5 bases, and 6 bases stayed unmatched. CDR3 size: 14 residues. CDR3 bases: TGTGCCATCAGTCCCGGGACTAGCCGGGAGACCCAGTACTTC. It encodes CAISPGTSRETQYF.

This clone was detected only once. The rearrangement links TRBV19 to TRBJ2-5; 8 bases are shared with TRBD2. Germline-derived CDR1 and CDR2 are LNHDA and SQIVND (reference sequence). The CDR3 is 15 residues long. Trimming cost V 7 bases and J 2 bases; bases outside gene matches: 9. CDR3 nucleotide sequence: TGTGCCAGTACCGACCGCGGGGGGCGACAAGAGACCCAGTACTTC. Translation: CASTDRGGRQETQYF.

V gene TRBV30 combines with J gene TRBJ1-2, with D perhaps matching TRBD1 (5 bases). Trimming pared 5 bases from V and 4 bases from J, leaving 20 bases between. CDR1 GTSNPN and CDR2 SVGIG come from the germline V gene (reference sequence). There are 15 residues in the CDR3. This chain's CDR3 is CAWRLARAQGYGYTF. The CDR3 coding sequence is TGTGCCTGGCGCCTGGCCAGGGCTCAAGGCTATGGCTACACCTTC.

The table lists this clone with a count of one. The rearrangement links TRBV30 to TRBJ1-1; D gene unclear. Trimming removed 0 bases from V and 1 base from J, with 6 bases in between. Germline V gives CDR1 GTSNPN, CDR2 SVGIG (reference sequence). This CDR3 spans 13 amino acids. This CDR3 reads CAWSVWRNTEAFF. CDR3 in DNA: TGTGCCTGGAGTGTATGGAGGAACACTGAAGCTTTCTTT.

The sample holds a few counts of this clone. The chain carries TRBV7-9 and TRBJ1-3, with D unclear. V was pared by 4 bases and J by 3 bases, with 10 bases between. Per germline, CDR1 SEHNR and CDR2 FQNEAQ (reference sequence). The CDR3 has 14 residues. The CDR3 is CASSSKARGNTIYF. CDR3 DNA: TGTGCCAGCAGCTCTAAGGCCCGTGGAAACACCATATATTTT.

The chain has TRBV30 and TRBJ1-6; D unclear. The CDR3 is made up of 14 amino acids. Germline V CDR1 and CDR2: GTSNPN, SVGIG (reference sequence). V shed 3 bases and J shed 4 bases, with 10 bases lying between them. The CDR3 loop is CAWSGIAYNSPLHF. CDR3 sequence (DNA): TGTGCCTGGAGCGGTATAGCGTATAATTCACCCCTCCACTTT.

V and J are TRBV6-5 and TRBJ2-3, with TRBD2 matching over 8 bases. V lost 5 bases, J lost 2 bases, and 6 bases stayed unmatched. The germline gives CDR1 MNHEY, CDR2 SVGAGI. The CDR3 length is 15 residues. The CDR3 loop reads CASSPAGAYTDTQYF. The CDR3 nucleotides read TGTGCCAGCAGTCCAGCGGGGGCCTACACAGATACGCAGTATTTT.

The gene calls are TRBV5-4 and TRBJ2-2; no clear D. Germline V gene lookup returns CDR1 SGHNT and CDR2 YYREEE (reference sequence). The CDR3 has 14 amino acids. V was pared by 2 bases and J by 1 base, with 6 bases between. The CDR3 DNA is TGTGCCAGCAGCTTTTGGAGGAACACCGGGGAGCTGTTTTTT. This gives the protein CASSFWRNTGELFF.

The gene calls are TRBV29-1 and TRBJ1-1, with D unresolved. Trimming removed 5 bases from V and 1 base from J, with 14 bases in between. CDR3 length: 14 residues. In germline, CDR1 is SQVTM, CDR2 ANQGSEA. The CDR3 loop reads CSVLKATRNTEAFF. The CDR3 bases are TGCAGCGTTTTAAAGGCGACCAGGAACACTGAAGCTTTCTTT.

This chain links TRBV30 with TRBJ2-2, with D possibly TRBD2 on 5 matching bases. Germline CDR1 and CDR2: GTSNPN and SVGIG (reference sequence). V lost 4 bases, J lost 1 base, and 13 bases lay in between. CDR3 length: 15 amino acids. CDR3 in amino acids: CAWMWAGMNTGELFF. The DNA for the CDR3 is TGTGCCTGGATGTGGGCGGGTATGAACACCGGGGAGCTGTTTTTT.

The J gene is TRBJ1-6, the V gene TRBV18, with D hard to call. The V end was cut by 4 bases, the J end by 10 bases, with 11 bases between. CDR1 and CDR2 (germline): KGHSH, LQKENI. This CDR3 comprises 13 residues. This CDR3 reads CASSRLGSSPLHF. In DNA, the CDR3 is TGTGCCAGCTCACGCTTGGGGAGCTCACCCCTCCACTTT.

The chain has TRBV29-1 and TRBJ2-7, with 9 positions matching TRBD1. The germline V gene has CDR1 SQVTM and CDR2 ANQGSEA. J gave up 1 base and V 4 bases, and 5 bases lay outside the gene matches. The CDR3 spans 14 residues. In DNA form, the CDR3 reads TGCAGCGTTGTTCATGGGACAGGGTCCTACGAGCAGTACTTC. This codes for CSVVHGTGSYEQYF.